A selection of T cell receptor beta chains follows, all from one sample in a study of cytomegalovirus exposure and HLA in healthy donors. Measured with immunoSEQ multiplex PCR; TCRdb has only the in-frame clones, and not every one. The sample comprises 60,000 to 70,000 clones, roughly 73% of which are singletons, and 5% rests with the top ten. The sequenced sample consisted of PBMCs. The receptors come from a male donor in good health and CMV-seropositive. Each CDR3 is given with its conserved first and last residue. The D gene is left open where the match is weak.

j_call v_call d_call cdr3_length cdr3_aa
TRBJ1-1 TRBV7-6 NA 13 CASSLRGSTEAFF
TRBJ2-7 TRBV11-2 NA 15 CASSLVGRPSYEQYF
TRBJ2-1 TRBV7-9 TRBD2 15 CASSLLGTSSNEQFF
TRBJ2-7 TRBV6-1 TRBD1 15 CASSLPGQGIYEQYF
TRBJ1-6 TRBV30 NA 16 CAWARRFNSYNSPLHF
TRBJ1-1 TRBV7-9 TRBD1 14 CASSRTGGASEAFF
TRBJ2-1 TRBV2 TRBD1 14 CASSGGTVAGEQFF
TRBJ2-7 TRBV13 NA 15 CASSRVDSDTYEQYF
TRBJ1-4 TRBV10-3 TRBD1 15 CAISDADRGNEKLFF
TRBJ2-7 TRBV7-6 NA 15 CASSLLAPLRDEQYF
TRBJ2-1 TRBV7-2 NA 11 CASSSLNEQFF
TRBJ2-1 TRBV7-2 TRBD1 14 CASSGQETWNEQFF
TRBJ2-5 TRBV10-3 TRBD2 14 CAISSSSGQETQYF
TRBJ1-2 TRBV27 TRBD1 14 CASSLFPGGYGYTF
NA TRBV4-3 NA 15 CASSQDLLNGYEQYF
TRBJ1-6 TRBV7-9 TRBD1 15 CASSTTGQGGSPLHF
TRBJ2-1 TRBV7-6 TRBD1 17 CASSDKGQGFAYNEQFF
TRBJ1-2 TRBV29-1 TRBD1 13 CSVDRTGAGGYTF
TRBJ2-3 TRBV9 NA 15 CASSFGLSNTDTQYF
TRBJ1-2 TRBV10-3 TRBD1 19 CAISGGTASSEFLHYGYTF
TRBJ1-2 TRBV21-1 NA 16 CASSKKGGYQNYGYTF
TRBJ2-7 TRBV4-1 NA 18 CASSSRPNSAVSTYEQYF
TRBJ1-6 TRBV14 TRBD1 15 CASSQIQGQNSPLHF
TRBJ2-5 TRBV27 TRBD2 15 CASRLAGGNQETQYF
TRBJ2-1 TRBV27 TRBD1 11 CASRTGNEQFF
TRBJ1-6 TRBV9 NA 18 CASSAPLFSGFDNSPLHF
TRBJ2-7 TRBV4-3 NA 15 CASSQDAAAPYEQYF
TRBJ2-1 TRBV12-2 NA 15 CASRRGQGTYNEQFF
TRBJ1-5 TRBV19 NA 15 CATTPAGYSNQPQHF
TRBJ1-3 TRBV28 NA 14 CASRALGEVNTIYF
TRBJ1-1 TRBV19 TRBD1 13 CASSISGGSEAFF
TRBJ2-5 TRBV6-5 TRBD1 15 CASSYLAGGGETQYF